This T cell receptor (beta chain) was profiled in a study of blood T cells in healthy people across ages. The study's findings and limits: The study found TCR beta diversity correlated strongly with naive T cell percentage.

Of note for this clonotype: Antigen: not known.

A J-beta primer mix and a sample-barcoded 5' primer were used in a second PCR of roughly 7 to 12 cycles. Template switching added a 12-random-nucleotide identifier to every cDNA molecule. TCRdb itself ran the 5' RACE reads through MiXCR, one entry per CDR3 protein. Seen here are around 940,000 distinct CDR3 sequences, just over 50% observed once, and the top ten hold around 21%. Each sample had at least 6 million PBMCs isolated. CDR1 is DFQATT and CDR2 is SNEGSKA in the germline V gene (reference sequence). This CDR3 has 13 residues. J gave up 5 bases and V 7 bases, and 9 bases lay outside the gene matches.

The sequenced sample consisted of blood. This sequence was found in an older woman in good health. The rearrangement links TRBV20-1 to TRBJ2-7, with TRBD2 matching over 9 bases. CDR3 residues: CSVQSVAGDEQYF. CDR3 DNA: TGCAGTGTCCAGTCGGTAGCGGGGGACGAGCAGTACTTC.